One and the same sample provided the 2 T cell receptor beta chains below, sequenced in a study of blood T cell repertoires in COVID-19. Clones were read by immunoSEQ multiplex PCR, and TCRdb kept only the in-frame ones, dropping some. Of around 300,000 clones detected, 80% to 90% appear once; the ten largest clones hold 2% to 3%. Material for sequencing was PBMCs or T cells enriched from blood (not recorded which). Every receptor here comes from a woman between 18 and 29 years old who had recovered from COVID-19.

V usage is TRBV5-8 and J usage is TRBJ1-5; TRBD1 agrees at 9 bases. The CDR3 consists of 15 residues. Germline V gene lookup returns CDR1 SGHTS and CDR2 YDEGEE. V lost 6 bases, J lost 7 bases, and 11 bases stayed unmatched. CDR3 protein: CASTDRGGHMQPQHF. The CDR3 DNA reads TGTGCCAGCACCGACAGGGGGGGTCATATGCAGCCCCAGCATTTT.

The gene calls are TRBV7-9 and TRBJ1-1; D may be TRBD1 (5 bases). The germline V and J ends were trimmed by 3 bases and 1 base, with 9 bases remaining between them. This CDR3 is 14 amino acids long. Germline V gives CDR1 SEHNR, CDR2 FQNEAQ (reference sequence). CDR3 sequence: CASSLSQGNTEAFF. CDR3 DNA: TGTGCCAGCAGCTTGAGCCAGGGGAACACTGAAGCTTTCTTT.